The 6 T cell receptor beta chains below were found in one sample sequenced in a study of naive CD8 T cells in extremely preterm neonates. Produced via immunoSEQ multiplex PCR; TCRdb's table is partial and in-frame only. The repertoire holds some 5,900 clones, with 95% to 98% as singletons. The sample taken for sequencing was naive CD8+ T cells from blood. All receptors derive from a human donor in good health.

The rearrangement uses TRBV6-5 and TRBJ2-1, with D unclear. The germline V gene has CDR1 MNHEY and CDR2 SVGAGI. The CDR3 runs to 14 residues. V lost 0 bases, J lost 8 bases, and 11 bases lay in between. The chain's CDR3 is CASSYSMSAYEQFF. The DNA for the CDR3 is TGTGCCAGCAGTTACTCGATGTCAGCGTATGAGCAGTTCTTC.

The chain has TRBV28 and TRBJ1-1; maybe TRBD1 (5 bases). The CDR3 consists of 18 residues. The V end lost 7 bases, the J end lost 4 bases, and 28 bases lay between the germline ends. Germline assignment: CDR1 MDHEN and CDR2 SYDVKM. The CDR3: CASTIRALVGGVGTEAFF. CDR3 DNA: TGTGCCAGCACTATTAGGGCGCTTGTGGGGGGGGTCGGCACTGAAGCTTTCTTT.

This CDR3 is CASSLGRVGTEAFF. The CDR3 DNA reads as TGTGCCAGCAGTTTAGGTCGGGTGGGCACTGAAGCTTTCTTT. This chain uses TRBV27 with TRBJ1-1; D call uncertain. Germline values: CDR1 MNHEY, CDR2 SMNVEV (reference sequence). The CDR3 spans 14 residues. V was cut by 2 bases and J by 4 bases, with 11 bases left in between.

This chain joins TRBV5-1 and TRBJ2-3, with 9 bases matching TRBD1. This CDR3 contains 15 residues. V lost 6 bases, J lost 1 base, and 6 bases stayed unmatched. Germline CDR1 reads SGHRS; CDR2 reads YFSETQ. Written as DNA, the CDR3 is TGCGCCAGCACTGCGGGACAGGGTCGCACAGATACGCAGTATTTT. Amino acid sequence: CASTAGQGRTDTQYF.

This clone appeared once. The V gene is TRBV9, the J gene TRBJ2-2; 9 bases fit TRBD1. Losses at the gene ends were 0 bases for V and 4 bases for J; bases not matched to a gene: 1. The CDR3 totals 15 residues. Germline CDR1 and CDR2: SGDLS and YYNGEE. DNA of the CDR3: TGTGCCAGCAGCGTAGGGGGACAGGGCACCGGGGAGCTGTTTTTT. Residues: CASSVGGQGTGELFF.

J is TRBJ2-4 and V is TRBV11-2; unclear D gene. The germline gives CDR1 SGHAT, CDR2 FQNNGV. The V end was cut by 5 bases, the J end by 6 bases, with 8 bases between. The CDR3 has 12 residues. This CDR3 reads CASSPHTNIQYF. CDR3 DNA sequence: TGTGCCAGCAGCCCCCACACAAACATTCAGTACTTC.